A single sample gave rise to the 25 T cell receptor beta chains below, sequenced in a study of a mutant IDH1 vaccine in newly diagnosed glioma. Their antigens remain unidentified. The time point was: week 11, during vaccination. It was 300 ug of mutant IDH1 20-mer peptide that made up each vaccine dose, given with topical imiquimod. TCRdb's table, derived via immunoSEQ multiplex PCR, lists solely in-frame clones and lacks some. The table shows around 66,000 clones, with 75% to 90% occurring only once. This specimen consisted of PBMCs, obtained from a glioma patient whose treatment included an IDH1 peptide vaccine. These receptors were collected from a man over 45 with glioma.

The rearrangement uses TRBV5-1 and TRBJ1-1; 10 bases fit TRBD1. CDR1 and CDR2 (germline): SGHRS, YFSETQ. The CDR3 contains 15 residues. The J segment lost 14 bases and the V segment lost 4 bases, leaving 17 bases of the junction unmatched. Here the CDR3 DNA reads TGCGCCAGCAGCCTAAGGGACAGGGGATTGGTTTCAACCTTCTTT. This encodes CASSLRDRGLVSTFF.

The table lists this clone with a few counts. V usage is TRBV29-1 and J usage is TRBJ2-7; D is perhaps TRBD2 (6 bases). Germline-derived CDR1 and CDR2 are SQVTM and ANQGSEA. CDR3 length: 13 amino acids. V shed 6 bases and J shed 2 bases, with 14 bases lying between them. The CDR3 loop reads CSVSGTYTYEQYF. The CDR3 DNA follows: TGCAGCGTATCCGGGACTTATACCTACGAGCAGTACTTC.

Note on this clone: The sample contains more than one DNA sequence encoding this CDR3. This sequence joins TRBV6-6 and TRBJ2-1; D is perhaps TRBD2 (5 bases). The CDR3 has 14 amino acids. The germline V gene encodes CDR1 MNHNY and CDR2 SVGAGI (reference sequence). With 0 bases removed from V and 4 bases from J, the gap between germline ends came to 7 bases. The CDR3 coding sequence is TGTGCCAGCAGTTACTCGCGGGTTTACAATGAGCAGTTCTTC. This encodes CASSYSRVYNEQFF.

V usage is TRBV7-9 and J usage is TRBJ2-5, with D unclear. CDR1 is SEHNR, CDR2 FQNEAQ, per germline (reference sequence). This CDR3 comprises 11 residues. The V gene lost 5 bases and the J gene lost 1 base, with 2 bases spanning the gap. In DNA form, the CDR3 reads TGTGCCAGCAGCGTCCAAGAGACCCAGTACTTC. This sequence encodes CASSVQETQYF.

This chain joins TRBV5-6 and TRBJ2-7; the D call may be TRBD1 or TRBD2 (6 bases each). Per the germline V gene, CDR1 is SGHDT and CDR2 is YYEEEE. This CDR3 spans 16 amino acids. V lost 4 bases and J 0 bases, leaving 17 bases between the germline ends. This CDR3 reads CASSPPRGAYSYEQYF. The DNA for the CDR3 is TGTGCCAGCAGCCCCCCGAGGGGGGCCTACTCCTACGAGCAGTACTTC.

The CDR3 DNA follows: TGTGCCAGCAGTGACCCCCGTTTTAGTATGGGCAGCACAGATACGCAGTATTTT. Translating gives CASSDPRFSMGSTDTQYF. V usage is TRBV6-4 and J usage is TRBJ2-3; D is uncertain. The CDR3 length is 18 residues. Germline V gene lookup returns CDR1 MRHNA and CDR2 SNTAGT. Between the trimmed V and J ends, which lost 2 bases and 0 bases, there was a span of 18 bases.

V gene TRBV15 combines with J gene TRBJ2-3; 8 bases match TRBD2. Germline trimming cut 8 bases from V and 6 bases from J; bases unmatched to any gene: 4. CDR3 size: 12 residues. From germline, CDR1 is LNHNV and CDR2 YYDKDF (reference sequence). The chain's CDR3 is CATFGGGDTQYF. DNA of the CDR3: TGTGCCACCTTCGGGGGGGGCGATACGCAGTATTTT. Supplemented by reference TRBV15 and TRBJ2-3, the full variable domain reads DAMVIQNPRYQVTQFGKPVTLSCSQTLNHNVMYWYQQKSSQAPKLLFHYYDKDFNNEADTPDNFQSRRPNTSFCFLDIRSPGLGDTAMYLCATFGGGDTQYFGPGTRLTVL.

This clone was recorded only once. This sequence joins TRBV5-1 and TRBJ1-4; D not certain. Trimming stripped 0 bases from V and 3 bases from J, with 9 bases between. CDR1 and CDR2 (germline): SGHRS, YFSETQ. The CDR3 spans 15 residues. CDR3 DNA sequence: TGCGCCAGCAGCTTGGGGGGATCCTCTAATGAAAAACTGTTTTTT. It encodes CASSLGGSSNEKLFF.

V gene TRBV7-6 combines with J gene TRBJ2-3; 7 bases agree with TRBD1. CDR3 length equals 16 residues. In germline, CDR1 is SGHVS, CDR2 FNYEAQ. With 1 base clipped from V and 2 bases from J, the junction kept 6 bases outside the gene matches. CDR3 DNA sequence: TGTGCCAGCAGCTTAGGGGGGACAGTGATCACAGATACGCAGTATTTT. This translates into CASSLGGTVITDTQYF.

This clone appeared a single time. This chain links TRBV2 with TRBJ1-1; no firm D call. CDR1 and CDR2 from the germline V gene are SNHLY and FYNNEI. The CDR3 is made up of 15 amino acids. The V gene lost 1 base and the J gene lost 3 bases, with 12 bases spanning the gap. As DNA, the CDR3 is TGTGCCAGCAGTGAAGATTCGAGAGCCTACACTGAAGCTTTCTTT. It translates to CASSEDSRAYTEAFF.

V usage is TRBV4-3 and J usage is TRBJ1-2; 8 nucleotides agree with TRBD1. CDR1 is LGHNA, CDR2 YSLEER, per germline. The CDR3 contains 15 residues. The J segment lost 4 bases and the V segment lost 0 bases, leaving 4 bases of the junction unmatched. CDR3 region: CASSQDWTGSYGYTF. DNA of the CDR3: TGCGCCAGCAGCCAAGATTGGACAGGGAGCTATGGCTACACCTTC.

The rearrangement uses TRBV21-1 and TRBJ1-5. TRBV21-1 is an annotated pseudogene. The CDR3 totals 14 residues. Written as DNA, the CDR3 is TGTGCCAGCAGCAATTGGAGTAGCAATCAGCCCCAGCATTTT. This sequence encodes CASSNWSSNQPQHF.

This chain uses TRBV14 with TRBJ2-7, with 9 positions matching TRBD1. This CDR3 has 16 amino acids. With V trimmed by 3 bases and J by 3 bases, 9 bases remained unmatched. CDR1 is SGHDN and CDR2 is FVKESK in the germline V gene. The CDR3 loop is CASSQGQGLRVYEQYF. For the CDR3, the DNA is TGTGCCAGCAGCCAGGGACAGGGATTAAGGGTCTACGAGCAGTACTTC.

This chain joins TRBV7-9 and TRBJ1-2; tentative D call: TRBD1 (5 bases). Germline V gene lookup returns CDR1 SEHNR and CDR2 FQNEAQ (reference sequence). This CDR3 is built from 14 residues. V gave up 5 bases and J gave up 2 bases, with 12 bases separating them. CDR3 bases: TGTGCCAGCAGCCCGTCGGACACGAACTATGGCTACACCTTC. Its translation: CASSPSDTNYGYTF.

This clone was found a few times. The chain couples TRBV7-9 to TRBJ1-1; possible D gene TRBD1, 6 bases. The CDR3 contains 15 residues. V gave up 1 base and J gave up 4 bases, with 13 bases separating them. Germline V gene sequence: CDR1 SEHNR, CDR2 FQNEAQ (reference sequence). The CDR3 bases are TGTGCCAGCAGCTTAGTTCCAGGGGTGGTCACTGAAGCTTTCTTT. Translation gives CASSLVPGVVTEAFF.

This clone is medium-sized (0.01 to 0.1%) within its sample. The CDR3 spells CASTPGKLFF. The CDR3 DNA reads as TGTGCCAGTACACCGGGGAAGCTGTTTTTT. The chain joins TRBV27 to TRBJ2-2; TRBD2 is a possible D gene (5 bases). Trimming took off 9 bases at V and 12 bases at J, with 11 bases between the two ends. CDR1 and CDR2 from the germline V gene are MNHEY and SMNVEV (reference sequence). CDR3 size: 10 residues.

The rearrangement uses TRBV29-1 and TRBJ2-5; D perhaps matches TRBD2 (6 bases). V was pared by 5 bases and J by 4 bases, with 23 bases between. Germline CDR1 is SQVTM and CDR2 is ANQGSEA. The CDR3 runs to 16 residues. The CDR3 protein is CSVPAAIDGGGETQYF. The DNA for the CDR3 is TGCAGCGTTCCTGCGGCGATCGACGGGGGAGGAGAGACCCAGTACTTC.

In this sample, this clone turned up once. The V and J genes are TRBV28 and TRBJ2-5; 10 positions match TRBD1. This CDR3 contains 19 residues. The germline V gene encodes CDR1 MDHEN and CDR2 SYDVKM. The J segment lost 5 bases and the V segment lost 5 bases, leaving 20 bases of the junction unmatched. The CDR3 bases are TGTGCCAGCAGTACGACCAGGGCGGGACAGGGGTCTCTCTGGGAGACCCAGTACTTC. Translating gives CASSTTRAGQGSLWETQYF.

This clone was seen once. V is TRBV28 and J is TRBJ2-3; D not resolved. Trimming took 1 base from V and 2 from J, leaving 1 base between them. The CDR3 spans 12 residues. Germline V gene sequence: CDR1 MDHEN, CDR2 SYDVKM. The CDR3 nucleotides are TGTGCCAGCAGTTTATCCACAGATACGCAGTATTTT. Encoded protein: CASSLSTDTQYF.

V and J are TRBV6-5 and TRBJ2-1; a possible D gene is TRBD2 (7 bases). The CDR3 loop spans 13 amino acids. V was trimmed by 5 bases and J by 8 bases, leaving 13 bases between them. CDR1 and CDR2 (germline): MNHEY, SVGAGI. DNA of the CDR3: TGTGCCAGCAGTCTTGGGGGGGGCTATGAGCAGTTCTTC. This sequence encodes CASSLGGGYEQFF.

The chain has TRBV5-1 and TRBJ2-5; D is possibly TRBD2 (5 bases). The germline V gene encodes CDR1 SGHRS and CDR2 YFSETQ. The CDR3 is 14 residues long. The germline V and J ends were trimmed by 2 bases and 2 bases, with 10 bases remaining between them. For the CDR3, the DNA is TGCGCCAGCAGCTTTAGCGTCCCGCAAGAGACCCAGTACTTC. Amino acids: CASSFSVPQETQYF.

V gene TRBV5-4 combines with J gene TRBJ2-5; TRBD1 aligns across 8 bases. Germline V gene sequence: CDR1 SGHNT, CDR2 YYREEE (reference sequence). The CDR3 sequence is 15 residues long. Germline trimming cut 4 bases from V and 1 base from J; bases unmatched to any gene: 6. DNA of the CDR3: TGTGCCAGCAGCCAGACAGGGGCCAGCCAAGAGACCCAGTACTTC. Protein: CASSQTGASQETQYF.

The chain carries TRBV6-5 and TRBJ2-7, with D perhaps TRBD1 (6 bases). Per germline, CDR1 MNHEY and CDR2 SVGAGI. Between the trimmed V and J ends, which lost 0 bases and 0 bases, there was a span of 12 bases. CDR3 size: 16 residues. Here the CDR3 reads CASSYSLIRGSYEQYF. The CDR3 region has the DNA TGTGCCAGCAGTTACTCGTTGATCAGGGGCTCCTACGAGCAGTACTTC.

V usage is TRBV30 and J usage is TRBJ2-3; D ambiguous. Trimming left V 0 bases short and J 5 bases short, with 9 bases between. CDR1 and CDR2 from the germline V gene are GTSNPN and SVGIG (reference sequence). This CDR3 spans 13 amino acids. DNA for the CDR3: TGTGCCTGGAGTGTAACGTTCAGAGATACGCAGTATTTT. Encoded protein: CAWSVTFRDTQYF.

The V gene is TRBV11-3, the J gene TRBJ1-1, with TRBD1 matching over 7 bases. Trimming cost V 2 bases and J 2 bases; bases outside gene matches: 8. The CDR3 has 16 amino acids. The V gene's germline CDR1 is SGHNT and CDR2 YENEEA. The CDR3 is CASSLPSGTENTEAFF. In DNA form, the CDR3 reads TGTGCCAGCAGCTTACCCTCCGGGACAGAAAACACTGAAGCTTTCTTT.